These 9 T cell receptor delta chains share one sample of origin, sequenced in a study of Vδ1+ human thymocytes. Sequences come from RNA converted to cDNA by reverse transcription. Multiplex PCR used pooled V-gene forward primers and a constant-region reverse primer to amplify CDR3s. TCRdb made new clone calls on the multiplex PCR reads using CATT. The top ten clones hold around 0.37% of a sample with about 53,000 delta-chain clones, about 14% of them seen once. The antigens for these receptors are not known. Study results and limitations: In the thymus, TRG and TRD repertoires looked highly polyclonal with Gaussian CDR3 lengths.

The material sequenced was Vdelta1+ gamma-delta thymocytes from the thymus. Sample subset: FACS-sorted CD3+ TCRalphabeta- TCRVdelta1+ TCRVdelta2- thymocytes. The receptors here all came from a girl less than two years old who had congenital heart surgery.

The table lists this clone with a few counts. This rearrangement joins TRDV1 to TRDJ1; D may be TRDD3 (5 bases). The V and J ends lost 0 bases and 6 bases respectively, with 26 bases between them. The CDR3 consists of 19 residues. Looked up from germline, CDR1 is TSWWSYY and CDR2 is QGS. The CDR3: CALGELFFRGEVGTHKLIF. CDR3 nucleotide sequence: TGTGCTCTTGGGGAACTTTTTTTCCGAGGTGAAGTGGGGACCCATAAACTCATCTTT.

The chain couples TRDV1 to TRDJ1; 9 bases are a match to TRDD3. Germline V gives CDR1 TSWWSYY, CDR2 QGS. V trimming: 0 bases; J trimming: 0 bases; junction bases outside the gene matches: 14. CDR3 length equals 20 residues. This chain's CDR3 is CALGELPRVLGDLYTDKLIF. DNA of the CDR3: TGTGCTCTTGGGGAACTTCCTCGGGTACTGGGGGACTTGTACACCGATAAACTCATCTTT.

The chain is built from TRDV1 and TRDJ1; 8 nucleotides line up with TRDD3. CDR1 TSWWSYY and CDR2 QGS come from the germline V gene. The CDR3 has 19 amino acids. V shed 3 bases and J 0 bases; nucleotides not matched to a gene: 15. CDR3 in amino acids: CALGERYSGDTSYTDKLIF. The DNA of the CDR3 is TGTGCTCTTGGGGAGCGATACTCCGGGGATACCTCCTACACCGATAAACTCATCTTT.

This clone was seen only a few times. This chain connects TRDV1 to TRDJ1, with D hard to call. The CDR3 is 17 residues long. Trimming removed 1 base from V and 5 bases from J, with 20 bases in between. Germline lookup yields CDR1 TSWWSYY and CDR2 QGS. CDR3 sequence: CALGERVARCGTDKLIF. CDR3 nucleotides: TGTGCTCTTGGGGAACGGGTGGCCCGTTGCGGTACAGATAAACTCATCTTT.

The J gene is TRDJ1, the V gene TRDV2, with TRDD3 identical over 13 bases. The germline V gene encodes CDR1 GEAIGNYY and CDR2 EKD. The CDR3 has 19 residues. V trimming: 3 bases; J trimming: 0 bases; junction bases outside the gene matches: 12. CDR3 residues: CACDSVGYWGIRDTDKLIF. The CDR3 DNA is TGTGCCTGTGACTCCGTGGGGTACTGGGGGATACGGGACACCGATAAACTCATCTTT.

This chain uses TRDV1 with TRDJ1; maybe TRDD2 (5 bases). This CDR3 spans 16 amino acids. The V gene lost 3 bases and the J gene lost 0 bases, with 14 bases spanning the gap. Germline CDR1 reads TSWWSYY; CDR2 reads QGS. Here the CDR3 reads CALGDPSLADTDKLIF. CDR3 nucleotides: TGTGCTCTTGGGGACCCTTCGTTGGCCGACACCGATAAACTCATCTTT.

This clone occurred a few times. The chain has TRDV1 and TRDJ1; D might be TRDD3 (7 bases). Trimming took 3 bases from V and 3 from J, leaving 41 bases between them. Germline lookup yields CDR1 TSWWSYY and CDR2 QGS. The CDR3 has 24 residues. The CDR3 bases are TGTGCTCTTGGGGAGCGACCTTCCCGCCTACTTGTACTGGGGACCCCACGGCCTCCCGATAAACTCATCTTT. This encodes CALGERPSRLLVLGTPRPPDKLIF.

The chain carries TRDV1 and TRDJ1; the match to TRDD3 covers 7 bases. Germline values: CDR1 TSWWSYY, CDR2 QGS. The CDR3 spans 18 residues. J gave up 4 bases and V 2 bases, and 16 bases lay outside the gene matches. The CDR3 here is CALGEEPFNLRIRDKLIF. CDR3 nucleotide sequence: TGTGCTCTTGGGGAAGAACCCTTTAATCTGAGGATACGCGATAAACTCATCTTT.

This chain links TRDV1 with TRDJ1; a weak D match, TRDD3 (5 bases). This CDR3 spans 20 amino acids. Germline CDR1 reads TSWWSYY; CDR2 reads QGS. Trimming stripped 0 bases from V and 0 bases from J, with 23 bases between. CDR3 nucleotides: TGTGCTCTTGGGGAACTAGTACACCTAAAGTACTGGAGGTACACCGATAAACTCATCTTT. Translated, it gives CALGELVHLKYWRYTDKLIF.